This section outlines one T cell receptor (beta chain) sequence together with its context. Its antigen is unknown. The data are from a study of post-analysis software for immune sequencing data. Study-wide points: Comparison with controls showed significantly lower normalized Chao1 diversity in multiple sclerosis patients. In patients, TRBV5-6, TRBV5-1 and TRBV20-1 belonged to roughly five TRBV segments found more frequently than in controls.

V gave up 5 bases and J gave up 2 bases, with 10 bases separating them. The CDR3 is 13 amino acids. Germline V gene sequence: CDR1 SGHAT, CDR2 FQNNGV. Incorporated into the TCR beta cDNA libraries were unique molecular identifiers, which served to reduce PCR and sequencing biases. TCRdb itself ran the PCR reads through MiXCR, one entry per CDR3 protein. Of hundreds of thousands of distinct CDR3 sequences in the sample, approximately 59% were seen once. The V gene is TRBV11-2, the J gene TRBJ2-7, with TRBD1 as a possible D gene (5 bases). The receptor comes from a girl between 2 and 10 years old with multiple sclerosis. Material: blood. The CDR3 DNA sequence: TGTGCCAGCAGCAAAACGACAGCCTACGAGCAGTACTTC. As protein: CASSKTTAYEQYF.